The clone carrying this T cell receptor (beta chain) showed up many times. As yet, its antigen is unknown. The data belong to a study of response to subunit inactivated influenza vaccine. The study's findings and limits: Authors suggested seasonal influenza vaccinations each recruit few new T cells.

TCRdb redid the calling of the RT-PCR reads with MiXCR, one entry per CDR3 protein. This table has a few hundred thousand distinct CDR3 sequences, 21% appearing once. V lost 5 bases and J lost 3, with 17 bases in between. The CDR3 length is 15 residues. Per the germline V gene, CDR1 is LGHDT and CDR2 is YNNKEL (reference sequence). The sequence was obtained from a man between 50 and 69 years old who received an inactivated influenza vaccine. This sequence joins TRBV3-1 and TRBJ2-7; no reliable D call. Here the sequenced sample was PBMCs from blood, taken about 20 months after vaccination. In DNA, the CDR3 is TGTGCCAGCAGCGATACTTTTAGGGCCAACTACGAGCAGTACTTC. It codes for CASSDTFRANYEQYF.